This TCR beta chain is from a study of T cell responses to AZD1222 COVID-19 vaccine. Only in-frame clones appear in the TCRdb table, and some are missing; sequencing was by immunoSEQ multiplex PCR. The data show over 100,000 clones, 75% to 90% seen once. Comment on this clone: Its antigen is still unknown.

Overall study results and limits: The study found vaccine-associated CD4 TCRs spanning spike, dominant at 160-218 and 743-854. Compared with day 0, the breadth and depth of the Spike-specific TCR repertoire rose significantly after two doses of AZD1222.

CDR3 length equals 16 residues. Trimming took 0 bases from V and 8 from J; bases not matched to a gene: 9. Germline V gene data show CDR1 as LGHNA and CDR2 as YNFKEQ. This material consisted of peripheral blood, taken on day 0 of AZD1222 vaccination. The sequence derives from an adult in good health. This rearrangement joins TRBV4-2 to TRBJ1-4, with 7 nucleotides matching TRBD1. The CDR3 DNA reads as TGTGCCAGCAGCCAAGACCCGACAGGGATCCGGGAAAAACTGTTTTTT. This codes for CASSQDPTGIREKLFF.